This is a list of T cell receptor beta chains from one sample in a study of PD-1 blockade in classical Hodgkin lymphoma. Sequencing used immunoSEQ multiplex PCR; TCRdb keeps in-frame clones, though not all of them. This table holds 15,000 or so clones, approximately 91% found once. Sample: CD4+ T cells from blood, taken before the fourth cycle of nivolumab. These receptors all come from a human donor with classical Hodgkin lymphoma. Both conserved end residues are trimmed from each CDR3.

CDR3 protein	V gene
ASSAETQY	TRBV18
ASSQDFRGRTDTQY	TRBV14
ASSPVGAGGYEQY	TRBV19
ASSVRDRGPNLEAF	TRBV9
ASSQGQGQYNEQF	TRBV5-1
ASSSPTGTYEQY	TRBV5-1
ASSLGQLAGDTQY	TRBV5-8
ASRPFGQAHNYGYT	TRBV11-2
ASSPGPGTGELF	TRBV19
ASSARPRGGHEQY	TRBV11-1
ASSPLGSSGIQY	TRBV10-1
ASSLGGGAGGVETQY	TRBV7-9
ASSQPASRYSSYNEQF	TRBV13
ASRQDTEAF	TRBV19
ASSLDGSLYGYT	TRBV5-1
ASSLWGYEQY	TRBV7-8
ASSWWTYTGELF	TRBV5-1
ASSLSLYEQY	TRBV5-1
ASSLGNSGNTIY	TRBV5-1
ASSLGDSNSPLH	TRBV5-1
ASSLAGTGLNRAQH	TRBV7-2
ASNPAGGGGYT	TRBV28
ASSQDRVLGYT	TRBV4-3
ASSPNNRVGKETQY	TRBV19
ASSPGLAHEQF	TRBV18
ASSMAGTGGGETQY	TRBV19
ASSEAWEVAF	TRBV25-1
ASSETQIRNEQY	TRBV6-1
ASSLSGAIYGYT	TRBV27
ATRMKRYGYT	TRBV15
ASSAWAGHEQY	TRBV2
ASSVPGTIYNEQF	TRBV7-9
ASSSRTGNTGELF	TRBV7-3
ASSRGQGGEKLF	TRBV18
ASSLSSGRTYNEQF	TRBV4-1
ASSKTRTENVLT	TRBV21-1
ASSLAGTGVVEKLF	TRBV5-1
ASSLKGMNSGNTIY	TRBV5-1
ASIGLRGTGELF	TRBV28
ASSLDPGTNTEAF	TRBV5-1
ASSKNVAGAAETQY	TRBV5-1
AIRGDVSGETQY	TRBV10-3
ASSPWDLNTEAF	TRBV18
ASSPGGLAETQY	TRBV18
ASSLVGLAGGTETQY	TRBV13
ACRDSGTHYEQY	TRBV30
ASSGRGPYEQY	TRBV10-2
ASSFWQGRDTQY	TRBV7-2
AIPAFANTGELF	TRBV28
ASSLAGGAYEQY	TRBV7-8